This entry describes one T cell receptor beta chain. Produced via immunoSEQ multiplex PCR; TCRdb's table is partial and in-frame only. This table holds about 200,000 clones, 75% to 90% found once. This sample stems from a study of blood T cell repertoires in COVID-19. The CDR3 is made up of 15 amino acids. Germline loops: CDR1 LGHDT, CDR2 YNNKEL (reference sequence). V was clipped by 4 bases and J by 2 bases; unmatched bases: 4. Source material: PBMCs or T cells enriched from blood (not recorded which). The gene calls are TRBV3-1 (or the pseudogene TRBV3-2) and TRBJ2-1; 8 bases are shared with TRBD1. The TCR sequence derives from a man aged 30 to 45 who had recovered from COVID-19. Here the CDR3 reads CASSPGQGTYNEQFF. CDR3 coding DNA: TGTGCCAGCAGCCCCGGACAGGGAACCTACAATGAGCAGTTCTTC.